This entry is about one T cell receptor (beta chain). Germline CDR1 and CDR2: SGHRS and YFSETQ. This CDR3 is 14 amino acids long. V lost 2 bases and J lost 0, with 6 bases in between. The assay was immunoSEQ multiplex PCR, and TCRdb's table has in-frame clones only and misses some. Of roughly 500,000 clones listed, 70% to 90% are singletons. Across 24 US areas, participants ranged in age from about 18 to 90 years. Participants' reported clinical history set cohort assignment. The data were obtained in a study of blood T cell repertoires in COVID-19. Study details: COVID-19 samples from acute and convalescent phases originated in the United States, Italy and Spain.

This chain uses TRBV5-1 with TRBJ1-3; no firm D call. Sample: PBMCs or T cells enriched from blood (not recorded which). The sequence came from a woman aged 55 to 70 who had recovered from COVID-19. In DNA form, the CDR3 reads TGCGCCAGCAGCTTTTTCAGCTCTGGAAACACCATATATTTT. Translated: CASSFFSSGNTIYF.